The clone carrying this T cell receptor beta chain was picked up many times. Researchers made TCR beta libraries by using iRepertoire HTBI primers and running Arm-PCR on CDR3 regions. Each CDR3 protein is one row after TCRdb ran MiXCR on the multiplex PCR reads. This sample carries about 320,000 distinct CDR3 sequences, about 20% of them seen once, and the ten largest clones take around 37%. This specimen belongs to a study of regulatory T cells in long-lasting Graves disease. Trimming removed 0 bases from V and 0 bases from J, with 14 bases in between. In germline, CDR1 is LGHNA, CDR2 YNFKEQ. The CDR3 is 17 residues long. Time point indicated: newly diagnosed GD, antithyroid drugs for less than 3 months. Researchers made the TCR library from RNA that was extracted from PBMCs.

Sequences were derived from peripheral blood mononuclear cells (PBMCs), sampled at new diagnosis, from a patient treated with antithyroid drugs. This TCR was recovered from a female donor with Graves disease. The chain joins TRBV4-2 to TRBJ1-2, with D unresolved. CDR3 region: CASSQDSARVSNYGYTF. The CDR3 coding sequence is TGTGCCAGCAGCCAAGATTCCGCCCGGGTTTCTAACTATGGCTACACCTTC.